The T cell receptor beta chain under discussion was sequenced for a study of T cell responses to AZD1222 COVID-19 vaccine. General study findings and limits: Females outnumbered males among donors, who were mostly white British; clonal diversity was possibly underestimated. Repertoires in all cases were sampled only once the peak T cell response had passed. Among those given AZD1222, only five or six were seropositive at baseline. Two AZD1222 administrations were followed by greater Spike-specific TCR breadth and depth.

In the case of this clone: Its antigen is not identified.

Libraries were prepared by immunoSEQ multiplex PCR; TCRdb keeps only in-frame clonotypes and omits some of them. The table has under 110,000 clones, around 87% seen once; the top ten hold around 9.6%. The germline gives CDR1 KGHSH, CDR2 LQKENI. The CDR3 loop spans 15 amino acids. V lost 2 bases, J lost 5 bases, and 15 bases lay in between. The source of this sequence is an adult who received the AZD1222 COVID-19 vaccine. V gene TRBV18 combines with J gene TRBJ1-1; a possible D gene is TRBD1 (6 bases). The specimen was peripheral blood, collected 28 days after the second AZD1222 dose. In DNA, the CDR3 is TGTGCCAGCTCACCAAACAGGGTCGATGGAACTGAAGCTTTCTTT. This codes for CASSPNRVDGTEAFF.